These 14 T cell receptor beta chains share one sample of origin, sequenced in a study of CD8+ T cells in alopecia areata. Reverse transcribed after extraction, RNA yielded cDNA as the sequencing template. Generated by immunoSEQ multiplex PCR, the TCRdb table keeps only in-frame clones and is missing some. The sample lists just over 20,000 clones; roughly 60% were seen once. For 4 to 6 patients, CD4+ cells were sorted into CD25+CD127- cells. The source material was CD4+ Tregs sorted from blood. The receptors here all came from a human donor with alopecia areata.

This chain connects TRBV28 to TRBJ2-1; D is uncertain. The CDR3 loop spans 12 amino acids. V gave up 6 bases and J gave up 2 bases, with 5 bases separating them. CDR1 is MDHEN and CDR2 is SYDVKM in the germline V gene. Written as DNA, the CDR3 is TGTGCCAGCAGACGCCCCTACAATGAGCAGTTCTTC. Translated: CASRRPYNEQFF.

This clone has more than one count but fewer than ten. This chain joins TRBV5-1 and TRBJ1-2, with TRBD1 as a possible D gene (6 bases). Trimming pared 3 bases from V and 3 bases from J, leaving 9 bases between. Germline V gene lookup returns CDR1 SGHRS and CDR2 YFSETQ. The CDR3 covers 13 residues. CDR3 amino acids: CASSWKGDYGYTF. The DNA of the CDR3 is TGCGCCAGCAGCTGGAAGGGGGACTATGGCTACACCTTC.

The chain recombines TRBV6-5 with TRBJ2-7; no definite D call. The germline V gene encodes CDR1 MNHEY and CDR2 SVGAGI. Trimming shortened V by 6 bases and J by 2 bases, and 5 bases separated the two germline ends. This CDR3 has 11 amino acids. CDR3 bases: TGTGCCAGCAGCGGACCCTACGAGCAGTACTTC. It encodes CASSGPYEQYF.

This clone occurred a few times. The chain combines TRBV7-2 with TRBJ2-1, with 8 bases lining up with TRBD2. Germline V gene lookup returns CDR1 SGHTA and CDR2 FQGNSA. J lost 6 bases, V lost 2 bases, and 6 bases had no gene match. The CDR3 is 15 residues long. CDR3: CASSLQAGAVNEQFF. The CDR3 DNA follows: TGTGCCAGCAGCTTACAAGCGGGAGCTGTCAATGAGCAGTTCTTC.

In its sample, this clone is medium-sized (0.01 to 0.1%). V gene TRBV28 combines with J gene TRBJ2-7; 8 positions match TRBD2. The V segment lost 11 bases and the J segment 2 bases; nucleotides outside the gene matches: 14. Germline V gene sequence: CDR1 MDHEN, CDR2 SYDVKM. The CDR3 length is 15 residues. CDR3 amino acids: CAARAGAFSPYEQYF. Here the CDR3 DNA reads TGTGCCGCCCGAGCGGGGGCCTTCTCTCCCTACGAGCAGTACTTC.

This chain connects TRBV5-6 to TRBJ1-4, with D possibly matching TRBD1 (5 bases). Germline V gene data show CDR1 as SGHDT and CDR2 as YYEEEE. The CDR3 length is 13 residues. The germline V and J ends were trimmed by 3 bases and 14 bases, with 17 bases remaining between them. The CDR3 DNA reads TGTGCCAGCAGCTCAGCAGGGAGGATAGGTCTGTTTTTT. Translation gives CASSSAGRIGLFF.

V is TRBV5-1 and J is TRBJ2-7; 14 bases line up with TRBD2. This CDR3 is 18 amino acids long. Germline CDR1 reads SGHRS; CDR2 reads YFSETQ. J gave up 3 bases and V 0 bases, and 8 bases lay outside the gene matches. The chain's CDR3 is CASSLAFGTSGSGYEQYF. The CDR3 coding sequence is TGCGCCAGCAGCTTGGCATTTGGGACTAGCGGGAGTGGCTACGAGCAGTACTTC.

This clone was counted a few times. The V gene is TRBV28, the J gene TRBJ2-1; 7 bases fit TRBD2. J gave up 7 bases and V 4 bases, and 13 bases lay outside the gene matches. CDR1 is MDHEN and CDR2 is SYDVKM in the germline V gene. The CDR3 totals 16 residues. The CDR3 DNA is TGTGCCAGCAGTTCTATAGGGCTAGCGGACTATAATGAGCAGTTCTTC. Translation: CASSSIGLADYNEQFF.

The chain links TRBV20-1 to TRBJ2-1; D not resolved. CDR1 is DFQATT, CDR2 SNEGSKA, per germline (reference sequence). Deletions cut 6 bases from V and 8 bases from J, with 11 bases between. The CDR3 contains 11 residues. CDR3 protein: CSAGWTDEQFF. The CDR3, as DNA: TGCAGTGCCGGCTGGACGGATGAGCAGTTCTTC.

This clone showed up just a few times. This chain connects TRBV29-1 to TRBJ2-4; D call uncertain. The CDR3 has 12 residues. CDR1 is SQVTM, CDR2 ANQGSEA, per germline. V was trimmed by 4 bases and J by 10 bases, leaving 14 bases between them. CDR3 sequence reads: CSVGGARSIQYF. The CDR3 DNA follows: TGCAGCGTTGGAGGCGCACGGTCAATTCAGTACTTC. Complete variable domain (other parts from reference TRBV29-1 and TRBJ2-4): SAVISQKPSRDICQRGTSLTIQCQVDSQVTMMFWYRQQPGQSLTLIATANQGSEATYESGFVIDKFPISRPNLTFSTLTVSNMSPEDSSIYLCSVGGARSIQYFGAGTRLSVL.

This clone came up once. The genes are TRBV7-2 and TRBJ2-3; D is ambiguous. Germline V gives CDR1 SGHTA, CDR2 FQGNSA. The CDR3 totals 14 residues. The germline V and J ends were trimmed by 5 bases and 4 bases, with 13 bases remaining between them. CDR3 region: CASSPAGVADTQYF. In DNA form, the CDR3 reads TGTGCCAGCAGCCCAGCTGGGGTAGCAGATACGCAGTATTTT.

This clone was counted only a few times. CDR3 DNA: TGTGCCAGCAGCCCCCAGGCGGGAGGGAACAATGAGCAGTTCTTC. It translates to CASSPQAGGNNEQFF. The chain recombines TRBV7-2 with TRBJ2-1; 9 bases fit TRBD2. V lost 5 bases to trimming and J lost 5 bases; unmatched junction nucleotides: 7. The germline V gene encodes CDR1 SGHTA and CDR2 FQGNSA. This CDR3 is 15 amino acids long.

This clone was seen a handful of times. The chain employs TRBV4-3 and TRBJ1-2, with D hard to call. Germline lookup yields CDR1 LGHNA and CDR2 YSLEER. The germline V and J ends were trimmed by 3 bases and 4 bases, with 9 bases remaining between them. The CDR3 is 13 amino acids. CDR3 sequence: CASSHLGSYGYTF. The DNA for the CDR3 is TGCGCCAGCAGCCACCTTGGGAGCTATGGCTACACCTTC.

The chain joins TRBV30 to TRBJ2-5; TRBD2 matches at 7 bases. Germline V lookup: CDR1 GTSNPN, CDR2 SVGIG (reference sequence). CDR3 length: 15 amino acids. The ends lost 3 bases at V and 4 bases at J; junction bases unmatched: 11. The CDR3 coding sequence is TGTGCCTGGAGCCCAAATTCGGCGGGAGTAGAGACCCAGTACTTC. Amino acid sequence: CAWSPNSAGVETQYF. Complete variable domain (other parts from reference TRBV30 and TRBJ2-5): SQTIHQWPATLVQPVGSPLSLECTVEGTSNPNLYWYRQAAGRGLQLLFYSVGIGQISSEVPQNLSASRPQDRQFILSSKKLLLSDSGFYLCAWSPNSAGVETQYFGPGTRLLVL.